Included here is one T cell receptor (beta chain) sequence, with context. The time point: pre-sensitization, week 0. The treatment: therapeutic diphenylcyclopropenone sensitization with weekly scalp DPC. The entry originates in a study of human T cells and chemical hapten exposure. One entry per CDR3 protein, called by TCRdb with MiXCR from the RACE reads. The sample shows about 380,000 distinct CDR3 sequences, 5.1% of them seen only once. CDR1 is LGHDT, CDR2 YNNKEL, per germline (reference sequence). V trimming: 4 bases; J trimming: 4 bases; junction bases outside the gene matches: 9. The CDR3 extends over 16 amino acids.

This TCR was sampled from a woman between 45 and 65 years old with alopecia areata. Some clones in this sample may be carry-over from other donors' samples. This sequence joins TRBV3-1 and TRBJ2-2; 7 bases are a match to TRBD1. The sample was whole blood, taken in connection with sensitization to the hapten diphenylcyclopropenone (DPC). CDR3 amino acids: CASSPGQQMATGELFF. CDR3 DNA sequence: TGTGCCAGCAGCCCGGGACAGCAAATGGCCACCGGGGAGCTGTTTTTT.